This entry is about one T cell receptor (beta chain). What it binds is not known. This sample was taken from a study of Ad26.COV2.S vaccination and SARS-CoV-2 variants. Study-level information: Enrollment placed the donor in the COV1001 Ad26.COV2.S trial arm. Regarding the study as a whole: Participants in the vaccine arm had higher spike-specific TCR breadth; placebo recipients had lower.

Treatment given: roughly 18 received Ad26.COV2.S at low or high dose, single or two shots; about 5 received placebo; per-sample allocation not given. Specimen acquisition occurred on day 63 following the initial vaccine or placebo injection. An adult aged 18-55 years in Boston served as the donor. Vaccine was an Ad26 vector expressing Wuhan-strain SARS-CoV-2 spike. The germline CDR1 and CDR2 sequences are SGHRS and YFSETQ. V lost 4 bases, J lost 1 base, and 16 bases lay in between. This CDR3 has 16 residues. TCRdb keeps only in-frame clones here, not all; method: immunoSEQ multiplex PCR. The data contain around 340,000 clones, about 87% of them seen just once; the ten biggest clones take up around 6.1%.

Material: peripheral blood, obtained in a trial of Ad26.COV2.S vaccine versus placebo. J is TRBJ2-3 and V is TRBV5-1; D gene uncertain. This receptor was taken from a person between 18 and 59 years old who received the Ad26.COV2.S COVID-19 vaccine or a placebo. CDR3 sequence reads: CASSPELGQGTDTQYF. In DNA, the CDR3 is TGCGCCAGCAGCCCTGAGTTGGGCCAAGGCACAGATACGCAGTATTTT.